The 8 T cell receptor beta chains below were found in one sample sequenced in a study of breast tumors, draining lymph nodes, adjacent tissues. The lymph nodes were axillary draining lymph nodes from breast cancer patients. TCRdb reprocessed the multiplex PCR reads via MiXCR and lists one record per CDR3 protein. The sample lists 150,000 to 200,000 distinct CDR3 sequences; around a third were seen once. Sequencing was carried out using axillary lymph node tissue. The receptors were gathered from a female donor with breast cancer. Some clones in this sample may be carry-over from other donors' samples.

The chain is built from TRBV29-1 and TRBJ2-7, with D perhaps matching TRBD2 (5 bases). Germline CDR1 and CDR2: SQVTM and ANQGSEA. Trimming pared 8 bases from V and 5 bases from J, leaving 16 bases between. The CDR3 extends over 12 amino acids. DNA of the CDR3: TGCAGCTTAGGACTGGGCATGAACGAGCAGTACTTC. Translating gives CSLGLGMNEQYF.

This clonotype was counted ten times or more. This chain's CDR3 is CSAPWNLDTIYF. Here the CDR3 DNA reads TGCAGTGCCCCCTGGAATTTGGACACCATATATTTT. The J gene is TRBJ1-3, the V gene TRBV20-1; the D is unclear. The CDR3 is 12 residues long. CDR1 is DFQATT and CDR2 is SNEGSKA in the germline V gene (reference sequence). V was clipped by 6 bases and J by 8 bases, with 14 bases between them.

The table lists this clonotype with many counts. This chain links TRBV19 with TRBJ1-2; 7 nucleotides agree with TRBD1. Per the germline V gene, CDR1 is LNHDA and CDR2 is SQIVND (reference sequence). CDR3 length: 14 amino acids. The junction had 7 bases not matched to a gene; V was cut back by 6 bases and J by 3 bases. The CDR3 here is CASSFTGAYYGYTF. The CDR3 nucleotides are TGTGCCAGTAGCTTCACAGGGGCCTACTATGGCTACACCTTC.

This clonotype appeared many times. V gene TRBV28 combines with J gene TRBJ2-7, with a weak D call TRBD1 (6 bases). With 6 bases removed from V and 3 bases from J, the gap between germline ends came to 12 bases. This CDR3 spans 13 amino acids. CDR1 is MDHEN, CDR2 SYDVKM, per germline. The CDR3 DNA sequence: TGTGCCAGCAGCCCGGGACACCTCTACGAGCAGTACTTC. Amino acid sequence: CASSPGHLYEQYF.

The rearrangement uses TRBV20-1 and TRBJ1-2; 10 nucleotides line up with TRBD1. Trimming cost V 5 bases and J 4 bases; bases outside gene matches: 7. The CDR3 extends over 14 amino acids. Germline assignment: CDR1 DFQATT and CDR2 SNEGSKA (reference sequence). This CDR3 reads CSAGGGTGVYGYTF. The CDR3 DNA follows: TGCAGTGCTGGAGGGGGGACAGGGGTCTATGGCTACACCTTC.

The gene calls are TRBV2 and TRBJ1-4; D is ambiguous. Trimming removed 8 bases from V and 10 bases from J, with 11 bases in between. Per germline, CDR1 SNHLY and CDR2 FYNNEI. This CDR3 is built from 11 residues. The CDR3 DNA reads TGTGCCAGCTACCCCGCGGGAAAACTGTTTTTT. Protein: CASYPAGKLFF.

With respect to this clonotype: This may arise from a read error, as a much more abundant clone is one base away. The conserved closing phenylalanine or tryptophan is absent in this CDR3, likely reflecting a read error. The chain's CDR3 is CSAQGAVQYS. In nucleotides, the CDR3 is TGCAGTGCTCAAGGGGCAGTCCAGTACTCC. The V and J genes are TRBV20-1 and TRBJ2-5; tentative D call: TRBD1 (5 bases). This CDR3 comprises 10 residues. Per the germline V gene, CDR1 is DFQATT and CDR2 is SNEGSKA (reference sequence). Trimming stripped 5 bases from V and 10 bases from J, with 11 bases between.

Comment on this clonotype: Possible read error: a much larger clone is one base away. The chain is built from TRBV2 and TRBJ2-4; 7 positions match TRBD1. The germline V gene has CDR1 SNHLY and CDR2 FYNNEI. The CDR3 loop spans 13 amino acids. The CDR3 region is CASGTNRGNIQCF. Written as DNA, the CDR3 is TGTGCCAGCGGAACAAACAGGGGAAACATTCAGTGCTTC.